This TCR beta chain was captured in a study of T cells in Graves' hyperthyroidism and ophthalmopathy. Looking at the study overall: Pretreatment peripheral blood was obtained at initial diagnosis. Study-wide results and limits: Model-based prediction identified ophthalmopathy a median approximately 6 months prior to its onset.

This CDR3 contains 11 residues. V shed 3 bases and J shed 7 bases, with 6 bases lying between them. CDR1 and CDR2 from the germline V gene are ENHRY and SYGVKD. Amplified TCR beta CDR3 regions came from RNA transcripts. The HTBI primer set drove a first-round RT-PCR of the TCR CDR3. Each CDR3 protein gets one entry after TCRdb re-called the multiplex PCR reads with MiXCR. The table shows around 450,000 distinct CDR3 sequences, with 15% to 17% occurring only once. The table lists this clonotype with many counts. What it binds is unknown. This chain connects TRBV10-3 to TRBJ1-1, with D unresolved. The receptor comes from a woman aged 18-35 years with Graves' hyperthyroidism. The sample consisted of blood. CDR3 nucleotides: TGTGCCATCAGTGAATTTCGTGAAGCTTTCTTT. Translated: CAISEFREAFF.